This T cell receptor (beta chain) was identified in a study of memory CD4+ T cells and cytomegalovirus serostatus (dated by TCRdb to the late 2010s). About the full investigation: A total of about 33 healthy Belgian adults, of whom 9 were CMV seropositive and approximately 24 were CMV seronegative, were included in the cohort. The study sequenced CD4+ memory TCRbeta repertoires of a Belgian cohort with known cytomegalovirus serostatus to replicate a published TCR-based CMV serostatus classifier.

Genomic DNA was extracted from sorted cells with the Quick-DNA Microprep Kit. TCRbeta DNA was amplified with the immunoSEQ hsTCRbeta kit following the manufacturer's protocol. TCRbeta libraries were sequenced on an Illumina MiSeq instrument. Per the original workflow: After out-of-frame sequences were removed, 2 million to 2.5 million distinct TCRbeta sequences remained, averaging about 61,000 per individual. Two values were used to score each individual: the count of over 150 previously reported CMV-associated TCRbeta sequences and the total count of productive distinct TCRbeta sequences. A beta-binomial model was reimplemented in Python, and scikit-learn random forests with default parameters were trained on data from the US cohort. Classifier performance on the Belgian cohort was summarized as median AUC with percentile confidence intervals calculated over 10,000 bootstrap iterations. What TCRdb holds here is the immuneACCESS table cut down to in-frame rearrangements. Part of the clones is not present; checked against another copy, under half of the missing clones reflect an unresolved V gene, and the others are unexplained. V and J calls and clone size are those listed in that table; D and trimming were worked out from the DNA. This sample is represented by some 58,000 clones; approximately 71% of them were singletons. About 1% of the sample comes from the top ten.

What the study reported, not specific to this receptor: Unlike the original study, which covered naive and memory CD4+ and CD8+ populations, the Belgian study sequenced only CD4+CD45RO+ memory cells. For predicting CMV serostatus, the median bootstrapped AUC was approximately 0.96 using the original framework and 0.91 using a US-trained random forest. On the Belgian cohort, the classifier built on the original framework reached a median bootstrapped AUC of approximately 0.95, with a 95% CI of 0.76-1.00. Among the 150 or so previously reported CMV-associated TCRbeta sequences, approximately 70 showed up in the CD4+ memory repertoires, with each one found in between one and five individuals. The results were interpreted as suggesting that the CMV-associated TCR signature is largely present in the CD4+ memory repertoire.

A FACSAria II was used to sort memory CD4+ T cells, defined as single viable CD3+CD4+CD8-CD45RO+ cells. CMV serostatus was assessed using a Roche Elecsys assay, by which serum IgG against CMV pp150, pp28, p38 and p52 was detected. Following thawing, total CD4+ T cells were enriched through positive selection using CD4 magnetic microbeads. The samples came from a different study that was designed specifically to examine the CD4+ T cell memory repertoire. Following standard operating procedures, peripheral blood mononuclear cells were isolated and cryopreserved, while serum was kept at -80 degrees C. CD3-PerCP (BW264/56), CD4-APC (RPA-T4), CD45RO-PE (UCHT1) and CD8-Pacific Orange (3B5) antibodies were used for staining, and non-viable cells were excluded with Sytox blue. V loses 0 bases, J loses 4 bases, and the germline ends lie 16 bases apart. Counted from cysteine to phenylalanine, this CDR3 has 16 amino acids. The CDR3 DNA has 48 bases and is translated from base 1. CDR1 SGHRS and CDR2 YFSETQ were looked up in the germline V gene.

Concerning this clone: What antigen it recognizes has not been identified. No quality values exist for individual bases; no much larger clone is one base distant.

Recombination linked TRBV5-1 to TRBJ2-5; TRBD1 is possibly the D segment (6 matching bases). This clonotype was obtained from an adult in good health and CMV-seronegative. The specimen sequenced was memory CD4+ T cells from blood. The CDR3 protein: CASSLAGRRGLETQYF. The base sequence is TGCGCCAGCAGCTTGGCAGGTAGAAGGGGGTTAGAGACCCAGTACTTC.